This T cell receptor (beta chain) was found in a study of OX40 agonist ivuxolimab in advanced cancers. Turning to the study itself: The patients received agonistic anti-OX40 (CD134) antibody ivuxolimab. Prior anti-PD-1, anti-PD-L1 or anti-CTLA-4 therapy was allowed; around 40% had some. Study observations and caveats: There was clonal expansion of CD4+ and CD8+ blood T cells by week 6 at 0.1 to 3.0 mg/kg.

Measured with immunoSEQ multiplex PCR; TCRdb has only the in-frame clones, and not every one. The sample has about 67,000 clones, about 89% seen once; the top ten hold 2% to 2.5%. On this clone itself: The antigen remains unidentified.

This CDR3 contains 15 residues. Germline V CDR1 and CDR2: MNHEY, SVGAGI. Trimming took 6 bases from V and 4 from J, leaving 16 bases between them. The chain combines TRBV6-5 with TRBJ1-5; D gene uncertain. This TCR derives from an adult with an advanced solid tumor such as melanoma, head and neck, liver or kidney cancer. Sequenced material: CD4+ or CD8+ T cells sorted from blood, taken in a trial of the OX40 agonist ivuxolimab. CDR3 residues: CASSTRSTGNQPQHF. In DNA, the CDR3 is TGTGCCAGCAGCACCCGATCCACTGGGAATCAGCCCCAGCATTTT.